A selection of T cell receptor beta chains follows, all from one sample in a study of shared clonotypes between healthy human individuals. Produced via immunoSEQ multiplex PCR; TCRdb's table is partial and in-frame only. The sample yields about 500,000 clones, over 60% seen once. Sequences were obtained from PBMCs. The source is a woman aged 35 to 49 in good health. Some clones in this sample may be carry-over from other donors' samples. Each CDR3 is given with its conserved first and last residue. Each record gives: V gene, D gene, J gene, clone size, CDR3 protein, CDR3 DNA. D genes are given only for firm matches. Expanded clones are given a class, and other clones once, few, many or no size at all.

TRBV27	NA	TRBJ2-1	NA	CASSSTGRSSYNEQFF	TGTGCCAGCAGTTCGACAGGACGAAGCTCCTACAATGAGCAGTTCTTC
TRBV5-1	NA	TRBJ2-5	NA	CASSSNSGGETQYF	TGCGCCAGCAGCTCTAATTCAGGTGGAGAGACCCAGTACTTC
TRBV13	NA	TRBJ2-5	NA	CASSFMAGETQYF	TGTGCCAGCAGCTTTATGGCTGGAGAGACCCAGTACTTC
TRBV25-1	TRBD1	TRBJ1-1	NA	CASSEFAGTANTEAFF	TGTGCCAGCAGTGAATTTGCCGGGACAGCTAACACTGAAGCTTTCTTT
TRBV4-3	NA	TRBJ2-3	few	CASSQTGSGPVGDTQYF	TGCGCCAGCAGCCAGACTGGCAGCGGGCCCGTGGGTGATACGCAGTATTTT
TRBV11-2	NA	TRBJ2-2	few	CASTKVHTGELFF	TGTGCCAGCACCAAAGTCCACACCGGGGAGCTGTTTTTT
TRBV5-1	TRBD2	TRBJ2-3	NA	CASSIWGTSGIDTQYF	TGCGCCAGCAGCATATGGGGGACTAGCGGGATTGATACGCAGTATTTT
TRBV28	NA	TRBJ2-3	NA	CASSSLVSGVGTDTQYF	TGTGCCAGCAGTTCCCTCGTATCTGGTGTTGGAACAGATACGCAGTATTTT
TRBV27	NA	TRBJ1-4	NA	CASTGGFNEKLFF	TGTGCCAGCACGGGGGGCTTCAATGAAAAACTGTTTTTT
TRBV6-1	NA	TRBJ1-1	once	CASSATWNTEAFF	TGTGCCAGCAGTGCCACATGGAACACTGAAGCTTTCTTT
TRBV7-8	NA	TRBJ1-5	NA	CASSLQVPDQPQHF	TGTGCCAGCAGCTTGCAGGTCCCGGATCAGCCCCAGCATTTT
TRBV28	NA	TRBJ2-7	many	CASSSPGARYEQYF	TGTGCCAGCAGTTCCCCCGGGGCTAGATACGAGCAGTACTTC
TRBV29-1	NA	TRBJ2-7	NA	CSVVSTLEQYF	TGCAGCGTTGTTAGTACCCTCGAGCAGTACTTC
TRBV30	NA	TRBJ1-4	once	CAWSRATNEKLFF	TGTGCCTGGTCCAGGGCAACTAATGAAAAACTGTTTTTT
TRBV28	NA	TRBJ2-1	NA	CASSNYYYNEQFF	TGTGCCAGCAGCAACTATTACTACAATGAGCAGTTCTTC
TRBV10-3	NA	TRBJ1-1	NA	CAISELGQTEAFF	TGTGCCATCAGTGAGCTCGGACAGACTGAAGCTTTCTTT
TRBV9	NA	TRBJ2-3	NA	CASSVGGVTDTQYF	TGTGCCAGCAGCGTCGGGGGTGTCACAGATACGCAGTATTTT
TRBV6-5	NA	TRBJ2-1	few	CASSYSTGRQFF	TGTGCCAGCAGTTACTCGACTGGTCGGCAGTTCTTC
TRBV5-4	NA	TRBJ1-3	NA	CASSSKTSSGNTIYF	TGTGCCAGCAGCTCGAAGACCAGCTCTGGAAACACCATATATTTT
TRBV28	NA	TRBJ2-7	NA	CASRTELWTYEQYF	TGTGCCAGCAGAACAGAGTTATGGACCTACGAGCAGTACTTC
TRBV29-1	NA	TRBJ2-7	once	CGVAWTDLYEQYF	TGCGGCGTCGCTTGGACAGATCTCTACGAGCAGTACTTC
TRBV2	TRBD2	TRBJ2-1	NA	CASRPRTSGKNEQFF	TGTGCCAGCAGACCCCGGACTAGCGGGAAAAATGAGCAGTTCTTC
TRBV7-9	NA	TRBJ2-2	NA	CASSLSPQAGELFF	TGTGCCAGCAGCTTAAGCCCACAGGCCGGGGAGCTGTTTTTT
TRBV7-9	NA	TRBJ1-2	once	CAGSLPGRDFEYGYTF	TGTGCCGGCAGCTTACCGGGAAGGGACTTTGAATATGGCTACACCTTC
TRBV10-3	NA	TRBJ1-6	NA	CATHPGRDGSPLHF	TGTGCCACCCACCCCGGTAGGGATGGATCACCCCTCCACTTT
TRBV4-1	NA	TRBJ1-2	NA	CASSQDRQGQLNYGYTF	TGCGCCAGCAGCCAAGATAGGCAGGGCCAATTGAACTATGGCTACACCTTC
TRBV30	NA	TRBJ2-3	NA	CAWVGTTDTQYF	TGTGCCTGGGTAGGAACCACAGATACGCAGTATTTT
TRBV15	TRBD1	TRBJ1-1	NA	CATSRVDRGAEAFF	TGTGCCACCAGCAGGGTGGACAGGGGTGCTGAAGCTTTCTTT
TRBV5-1	NA	TRBJ2-7	NA	CASSPFQRPSYEQYF	TGCGCCAGCAGCCCGTTCCAGCGTCCGTCCTACGAGCAGTACTTC
TRBV5-1	TRBD2	TRBJ2-7	NA	CASSGPASGSNEQYF	TGCGCCAGCAGCGGCCCGGCTAGCGGGAGTAACGAGCAGTACTTC
TRBV18	NA	TRBJ1-2	many	CASSPRGDGQSLNYGYTF	TGTGCCAGCTCACCACGGGGGGATGGACAGAGCCTAAACTATGGCTACACCTTC
TRBV6-6	NA	TRBJ2-5	NA	CASSYSDNQETQYF	TGTGCCAGCAGTTACTCGGACAACCAAGAGACCCAGTACTTC
TRBV11-3	TRBD2	TRBJ2-7	once	CASSPGTSEYEQYF	TGTGCCAGCAGCCCGGGGACTAGCGAGTACGAGCAGTACTTC
TRBV2	NA	TRBJ2-6	NA	CASSADSGANVLTF	TGTGCCAGCAGTGCGGACTCTGGGGCCAACGTCCTGACTTTC
TRBV29-1	NA	TRBJ2-7	NA	CSVKDRDHYEQYF	TGCAGCGTCAAAGACAGAGACCACTACGAGCAGTACTTC
TRBV7-6	NA	TRBJ2-1	NA	CASSRSNEQFF	TGTGCCAGCAGCAGATCCAATGAGCAGTTCTTC
TRBV5-1	NA	TRBJ1-3	NA	CASSLAGQRRNTIYF	TGCGCCAGCAGCTTGGCCGGACAGAGACGGAACACCATATATTTT
TRBV28	NA	TRBJ2-5	once	CASSPLGGQRETQYF	TGTGCCAGCAGTCCCCTGGGGGGGCAACGAGAGACCCAGTACTTC
TRBV29-1	NA	TRBJ2-7	NA	CSVQSGSYEQYF	TGCAGCGTTCAGTCAGGGTCCTACGAGCAGTACTTC
TRBV5-1	NA	TRBJ2-7	NA	CASSLDQTVSYEQYF	TGCGCCAGCAGCTTGGACCAGACAGTTTCCTACGAGCAGTACTTC
TRBV6-5	NA	TRBJ1-2	NA	CASRSSFGANYGYTF	TGTGCCAGCAGGTCGTCTTTTGGAGCTAACTATGGCTACACCTTC
TRBV27	TRBD2	TRBJ2-7	NA	CASSIAGEGEQYF	TGTGCCAGCAGCATAGCGGGAGAGGGCGAGCAGTACTTC
TRBV7-2	TRBD1	TRBJ1-2	NA	CASRDRGPVHTF	TGTGCCAGCAGGGACAGGGGTCCAGTACACACCTTC
TRBV7-9	NA	TRBJ1-5	NA	CASSVGNQPQHF	TGTGCCAGCAGCGTGGGCAATCAGCCCCAGCATTTT
TRBV29-1	NA	TRBJ2-5	NA	CSVGVGAAQYF	TGCAGCGTTGGCGTAGGTGCGGCCCAGTACTTC
TRBV20-1	NA	TRBJ1-1	NA	CSVDGMAFF	TGCAGTGTGGACGGGATGGCTTTCTTT
TRBV13	TRBD1	TRBJ2-7	NA	CASSARGQGHYEQYF	TGTGCCAGCAGCGCCCGCGGACAGGGGCACTACGAGCAGTACTTC
TRBV30	TRBD2	TRBJ2-5	NA	CAWSQLAGHLFQETQYF	TGTGCCTGGAGTCAACTAGCGGGACACCTATTCCAAGAGACCCAGTACTTC
TRBV25-1	NA	TRBJ1-2	NA	CASSEALAVSGYTF	TGTGCCAGCAGTGAAGCTTTGGCGGTTTCTGGCTACACCTTC